This TCR beta chain was sequenced during a study of T-cell memory formation after mild COVID-19 (dated by TCRdb to the early 2020s). For the wider study: TCR sequence clusters from the two donors were largely donor specific. Longitudinal TCRalpha and TCRbeta repertoire sequencing tracked T-cell clones expanding and contracting after mild COVID-19 in two donors. Two young, previously healthy adult volunteers made up the cohort, one male and one female. Study-wide findings and limitations: Only two mild cases were covered by the study, and larger cohorts that include severe cases with pre-infection samples were considered necessary. The detection of some responding clones in pre-infection memory suggests that pre-existing cross-reactive memory T cells joined the SARS-CoV-2 response. Contracting CD4+ clones were found mainly in CM and EM memory subsets, while CD8+ clones were enriched in EMRA. SARS-CoV-2 specificity was not confirmed for the second-wave clones peaking on day 37. Balanced CD4/CD8 phenotypes were observed for clones contracting from day 15 to 85, whereas a bias towards CD4+ was observed for a second wave of clones expanding from day 15 to 37.

The listed sequencing device is Illumina NovaSeq 6000. Using 5'RACE with constant-segment primers, TCRalpha and TCRbeta cDNA libraries were constructed, with sample barcodes and unique molecular identifiers added in the process. Trizol reagent was used to extract RNA from every sample. Libraries were amplified in two PCR steps, with a second sample barcode and Illumina TruSeq adapters added in the second step. Libraries were sequenced on an Illumina NovaSeq with 2 x 150 bp paired-end reads. In the paper's pipeline: Demultiplexing of reads and collapsing into UMI-guided consensus sequences were performed with migec v1.2.7. Using mixcr v2.1.11, UMI consensuses were aligned to TRA and TRB V and J templates and then assembled into clonotypes. A clonotype was counted as expanded or contracted only when both edgeR and NoisET called the clonotype significant, with the noise models trained on biological replicates. For edgeR calls, the cutoffs were a false discovery rate-adjusted p below 0.01 and a log2 fold-change threshold of 1. As an exploratory analysis of dynamics, PCA with hierarchical clustering was applied to max-normalized trajectories of the 1000 most abundant clonotypes. The CD4 or CD8 phenotype of responding clones was assigned using the separately sequenced CD4+ and CD8+ repertoires. TCRdb reprocessing: public reads trimmed at Q25 with fastp, clones called with MiXCR, in-frame beta chains kept. Each entry is one CDR3 protein sequence, shown with its most common DNA and genes. These V and J calls derive from TCRdb rather than the authors' analysis. Within this sample are 290,000 or so distinct CDR3 sequences, with around 19% of them counted one time only. Around 20% of the sample goes to the ten largest clones.

The CDR3 sequence holds 14 residues, the cysteine and valine included. CDR3 DNA is the only sequence kept; it has 42 bases, read in frame from the first base. From V the trimming removes 3 bases and from J it removes 2 bases, while the gene matches leave 4 bases of the junction unaccounted for. CDR1 and CDR2 are drawn from the germline V gene (reference sequence): LNHNV, YYDKDF. Of note for this clonotype: It has no known antigen specificity. One base away there is no much larger clone; base qualities are not given.

Ficoll-Paque density gradient centrifugation was the method used to isolate PBMCs. The sequencing input was PBMCs or a T cell subset sorted from them (not recorded which). This clonotype was obtained from a man between 18 and 29 years old who had mild COVID-19 (a few samples of this study predate the infection). The sample titles of this study are shuffled in the database, so cell type and time point are left out; the donor was told from shared clones. The chain is made from TRBV15 and TRBJ2-7; the central 7 bases match TRBD2. The sequence in DNA is TGTGCCACCAGCAGGGGGAGGGATGCCTACGAGCAGTACGTC. Its amino acids are CATSRGRDAYEQYV.